The sequence of this T cell receptor (beta chain) was determined in a study of cytomegalovirus exposure and HLA in healthy donors. Across the whole study: Previous work identified 90 million to 130 million unique TCR beta sequences from around 170 million T cells. General study results and limits: When analyzed later, a missense DCLRE1C variant was found to be linked to TCR beta V- and J-gene trimming. According to the study, roughly 160 TCR beta chains were cytomegalovirus-associated.

The germline gives CDR1 MNHEY, CDR2 SMNVEV (reference sequence). V was clipped by 5 bases and J by 6 bases, with 25 bases between them. This CDR3 region has 17 residues. The PCR ran on 60 Vbeta and 13 Jbeta primers. Using immunoSEQ multiplex PCR, the repertoire was profiled, and TCRdb retains in-frame clones only, with some absent. The table lists 200,000 or so clones, over 80% of them singletons, with 0.71% in the top ten. On this clone: The antigen remains undetermined.

The receptor comes from a boy younger than 10 in good health and CMV-seronegative. The sample comprised PBMCs. The chain carries TRBV27 and TRBJ1-1; D unresolved. The CDR3 spells CASSGDGGRFSDAEAFF. CDR3 sequence (DNA): TGTGCCAGCAGTGGTGACGGAGGGAGGTTTTCTGACGCTGAAGCTTTCTTT.